Below, 13 T cell receptor beta chains from the same sample are listed, as sequenced in a study of shared clonotypes between healthy human individuals. Measured with immunoSEQ multiplex PCR; TCRdb has only the in-frame clones, and not every one. The data show about 520,000 clones, 65% to 85% seen once. The specimen was PBMCs. These receptors all stem from a woman between 35 and 50 years old in good health. Some clones in this sample may be carry-over from other donors' samples.

Note on this clone: It is likely a read error: a sequence one base away is far more abundant. Different DNA sequences within this sample yield the same CDR3. The gene calls are TRBV5-4 and TRBJ1-1; weak D call: TRBD1 (5 bases). Germline V CDR1 and CDR2: SGHNT, YYREEE (reference sequence). V dropped 4 bases and J dropped 11 bases, with 15 bases sitting between them. The CDR3 sequence is 12 residues long. The CDR3 DNA is TGTGCCAGCAGCCCTACTACAGGATTTGCTTTCTTT. Translated: CASSPTTGFAFF.

The chain is built from TRBV5-1 and TRBJ2-7; perhaps TRBD2 as D (7 bases). V was shortened by 1 base and J by 7 bases, with 18 bases between the two germline ends. The CDR3 length is 15 residues. The V gene's germline CDR1 is SGHRS and CDR2 YFSETQ. The CDR3 spells CASSLRASGGGEQYF. DNA for the CDR3: TGCGCCAGCAGCTTGCGAGCTAGCGGAGGGGGAGAGCAGTACTTC.

The chain has TRBV11-2 and TRBJ2-2; a weak D match, TRBD2 (6 bases). This CDR3 has 16 amino acids. The V end was cut by 4 bases, the J end by 4 bases, with 16 bases between. Germline assignment: CDR1 SGHAT and CDR2 FQNNGV. The CDR3 sequence is CASSSRGSGPTGELFF. CDR3 DNA: TGTGCCAGCAGCTCCCGGGGGAGCGGGCCCACCGGGGAGCTGTTTTTT.

V gene TRBV28 combines with J gene TRBJ2-1; D is tentatively TRBD1 or TRBD2 (6 bases each). Between the trimmed V and J ends, which lost 6 bases and 7 bases, there was a span of 16 bases. CDR1 MDHEN and CDR2 SYDVKM come from the germline V gene. The CDR3 has 14 amino acids. The CDR3 DNA sequence: TGTGCCAGCAGAAGCGCGGGACACCGAAATGAGCAGTTCTTC. Translation: CASRSAGHRNEQFF.

This clone has a single count. A far larger clone is one nucleotide away, so this likely arose from a read error. This chain's CDR3 is CASSLGQLIRTEQFF. The CDR3 DNA reads as TGTGCCAGCAGCTTGGGACAATTGATCCGGACTGAGCAGTTCTTC. V usage is TRBV5-4 and J usage is TRBJ2-1; D ambiguous. Trimming removed 0 bases from V and 9 bases from J, with 16 bases in between. Germline CDR1 is SGHNT and CDR2 is YYREEE (reference sequence). The CDR3 is 15 residues long.

V and J are TRBV4-3 and TRBJ2-7; the D call may be TRBD1 or TRBD2 (5 bases each). The V end was cut by 3 bases, the J end by 5 bases, with 17 bases between. CDR1 is LGHNA and CDR2 is YSLEER in the germline V gene. The CDR3 is 15 residues long. The CDR3 loop reads CASSQGWGVRDEQYF. CDR3 nucleotides: TGCGCCAGCAGCCAGGGGTGGGGCGTGCGGGACGAGCAGTACTTC.

With regard to this clone: A far larger clone is only one base removed, so a read error is likely. Other DNA sequences of this sample code for an identical CDR3. The chain is built from TRBV6-6 and TRBJ2-5; D perhaps matches TRBD2 (5 bases). The DNA end lines up better with TRBJ2-7; the J call may be wrong. The CDR3 is 16 amino acids. The V gene's germline CDR1 is MNHNY and CDR2 SVGAGI (reference sequence). CDR3 in DNA: TGTGCCAGCAGTTACCCGGAGCGGACGGGAAGCTACGAGCAGTACTTC. Translation: CASSYPERTGSYEQYF.

This chain connects TRBV29-1 to TRBJ1-1; D remains unclear. V shed 6 bases and J shed 1 base, with 6 bases lying between them. The CDR3 has 11 amino acids. From germline, CDR1 is SQVTM and CDR2 ANQGSEA. CDR3 sequence: CSVLRNTEAFF. The CDR3 DNA reads TGCAGCGTATTGAGGAACACTGAAGCTTTCTTT.

This clone appeared a few times. Written as DNA, the CDR3 is TGTGCCAGCAGCTCCGACAGCTTCACAGATACGCAGTATTTT. This encodes CASSSDSFTDTQYF. The chain has TRBV7-2 and TRBJ2-3, with a possible D match to TRBD1 (5 bases). Trimming took 4 bases from V and 2 from J, leaving 10 bases between them. Germline V CDR1 and CDR2: SGHTA, FQGNSA. The CDR3 length is 14 residues.

As for this clone: A far larger clone is only one base removed, so a read error is likely. V gene TRBV6-4 combines with J gene TRBJ2-1; D could derive from TRBD1 or TRBD2 (6 bases each). V dropped 2 bases and J dropped 9 bases, with 14 bases sitting between them. The V gene's germline CDR1 is MRHNA and CDR2 SNTAGT. The CDR3 has 14 residues. CDR3 coding DNA: TGTGCCAGCAGTGACGGCTACGAGGGGGGTGAGCAGTTCTTC. As protein: CASSDGYEGGEQFF.

V gene TRBV6-1 combines with J gene TRBJ1-4, with a possible D match to TRBD1 (6 bases). Germline assignment: CDR1 MNHNS and CDR2 SASEGT. This CDR3 contains 16 residues. With 3 bases removed from V and 7 bases from J, the gap between germline ends came to 18 bases. CDR3 sequence: CASSESSLGGGEKLFF. The CDR3 DNA sequence: TGTGCCAGCAGTGAGAGCAGTCTCGGGGGCGGTGAAAAACTGTTTTTT.

This clone was seen ten or more times. The chain links TRBV6-6 to TRBJ2-3; 10 bases match TRBD2. The CDR3 is made up of 16 amino acids. Germline CDR1 MNHNY, CDR2 SVGAGI (reference sequence). V lost 2 bases to trimming and J lost 2 bases; unmatched junction nucleotides: 4. CDR3 sequence: CASSYPGLAATDTQYF. The CDR3 nucleotides read TGTGCCAGCAGTTACCCTGGACTAGCGGCCACAGATACGCAGTATTTT.

Comment on this clone: With only one base between it and a far larger clone, this is likely a read error. The chain couples TRBV5-4 to TRBJ2-4; D perhaps matches TRBD2 (6 bases). The CDR3 loop spans 15 amino acids. CDR1 is SGHNT and CDR2 is YYREEE in the germline V gene (reference sequence). V dropped 0 bases and J dropped 5 bases, with 12 bases sitting between them. The CDR3 bases are TGTGCCAGCAGCTTGGGGGGGGATGGCGAAAACATTCAGTACTTC. This encodes CASSLGGDGENIQYF.